The source of this T cell receptor beta chain is a study of identifying expanded T cells in peripheral blood. In the case of this clone: What it binds is unknown.

Losses at the gene ends were 3 bases for V and 2 bases for J; bases not matched to a gene: 7. Germline values: CDR1 MGHDK, CDR2 SYGVNS. This CDR3 region has 15 residues. The assay was immunoSEQ multiplex PCR, and TCRdb's table has in-frame clones only and misses some. The sample gives 100,000 or so clones, around 89% of which show up once; around 15% is in the top ten. Broader study findings: Technical replicates showed around 1.1 changed clones; roughly two weeks roughly 16; four weeks 19.

Sequencing was carried out using blood. The V gene is TRBV25-1, the J gene TRBJ2-7, with 7 bases that match TRBD1. The sequence was collected from a person aged 18 to 70 in good health. CDR3: CASSDANRGTYEQYF. The CDR3 nucleotides are TGTGCCAGCAGTGATGCTAACAGGGGAACCTACGAGCAGTACTTC.